This TCR beta chain was observed in a study of blood T cell repertoires in COVID-19. Study context: The United States, Italy and Spain were the sources of the acute and convalescent COVID-19 samples. The analysed material was cDNA or gDNA that came from T cells, B-cell-depleted T cells, or PBMCs.

The CDR3 has 16 residues. Trimming at V came to 3 bases and at J to 4 bases, leaving 5 bases not matched to a gene. Germline CDR1 reads SGHNT; CDR2 reads YYREEE (reference sequence). As originally analysed: By means of reference gene primer amplification, nucleated cell counts were estimated. TCRdb's table, derived via immunoSEQ multiplex PCR, lists solely in-frame clones and lacks some. Clone size and V and J calls were adopted from that table, with D and trimming inferred from the DNA. The data contain 350,000 to 450,000 clones, about 85% of them singletons. This clonotype was sampled from a woman younger than 35 with acute or convalescent COVID-19. The rearrangement links TRBV5-4 to TRBJ2-1; 12 bases are shared with TRBD2. The source material was peripheral blood. The CDR3 loop is CASSSPTSGGYNEQFF. In DNA form, the CDR3 reads TGTGCCAGCAGCTCCCCGACTAGCGGGGGATACAATGAGCAGTTCTTC.